The 13 T cell receptor beta chains below all came from one sample that was sequenced in a study of beta chain features in type 1 diabetes. General study points: People with Type 1 diabetes carried modestly yet significantly shorter TCRB CDR3s in all four CD4+ subsets.

TCRB transcripts that were expressed got sequenced, as all of the isolated RNA had been reverse transcribed. Sequencing was performed with immunoSEQ multiplex PCR; in TCRdb, only in-frame clones are kept and a portion is missing. The sample holds about 650,000 clones; approximately 13% are singletons and the top ten take around 0.12%. Their recognized antigens are unknown. Sequenced material: naive CD4+ T cells from blood. The receptors originated from a man aged 25 to 40 with type 1 diabetes.

A few counts support this clone. This chain links TRBV5-8 with TRBJ2-3; D is unclear. The CDR3 is 11 residues long. Trimming took off 2 bases at V and 6 bases at J, with 4 bases between the two ends. Germline V gene sequence: CDR1 SGHTS, CDR2 YDEGEE. For the CDR3, the DNA is TGTGCCAGCAGCTTCAGGGATACGCAGTATTTT. The encoded protein is CASSFRDTQYF.

This clone was counted only a few times. The same CDR3 is also encoded by other DNA sequences in this sample. The genes are TRBV6-5 and TRBJ1-2, with D possibly TRBD1 on 6 matching bases. The CDR3 is 11 amino acids. The V end was cut by 4 bases, the J end by 8 bases, with 8 bases between. CDR1 is MNHEY, CDR2 SVGAGI, per germline. CDR3 coding DNA: TGTGCCAGCAGTTTCCAGGGGGGCTACACCTTC. Encoded protein: CASSFQGGYTF.

The chain recombines TRBV6-1 with TRBJ2-7; unclear D gene. The V gene lost 0 bases and the J gene lost 5 bases, with 11 bases spanning the gap. The germline V gene has CDR1 MNHNS and CDR2 SASEGT. CDR3 length equals 14 residues. The CDR3 sequence is CASSEARWKDEQYF. Written as DNA, the CDR3 is TGTGCCAGCAGTGAAGCGAGGTGGAAGGACGAGCAGTACTTC.

There are a few counts of this clone. The chain recombines TRBV13 with TRBJ2-5; D might be TRBD2 (6 bases). This CDR3 is 14 amino acids long. Germline lookup yields CDR1 PRHDT and CDR2 FYEKMQ (reference sequence). Trimming stripped 8 bases from V and 5 bases from J, with 18 bases between. This CDR3 is CASAIPGGEETQYF. CDR3 nucleotide sequence: TGTGCCAGCGCAATCCCTGGCGGGGAGGAGACCCAGTACTTC.

In DNA form, the CDR3 reads TGTGCCAGCAGCGTAGTCCCGGGCACTGAAGCTTTCTTT. Its translation: CASSVVPGTEAFF. V and J are TRBV9 and TRBJ1-1, with unresolved D. Germline lookup yields CDR1 SGDLS and CDR2 YYNGEE. The V end lost 0 bases, the J end lost 4 bases, and 7 bases lay between the germline ends. The CDR3 loop spans 13 amino acids. Full variable domain (rest looked up from reference TRBV9 and TRBJ1-1): DSGVTQTPKHLITATGQRVTLRCSPRSGDLSVYWYQQSLDQGLQFLIQYYNGEERAKGNILERFSAQQFPDLHSELNLSSLELGDSALYFCASSVVPGTEAFFGQGTRLTVV.

The V gene is TRBV12-2, the J gene TRBJ1-5. TRBV12-2 is labeled a pseudogene. CDR3 length equals 14 residues. The CDR3 sequence: CASRSDRRNQPQHF. The CDR3 DNA is TGTGCAAGTCGCTCCGATCGCCGGAATCAGCCCCAGCATTTT.

The gene calls are TRBV28 and TRBJ2-5; unclear D gene. CDR3 length equals 12 residues. CDR1 and CDR2 (germline): MDHEN, SYDVKM. V was clipped by 5 bases and J by 4 bases, with 8 bases between them. CDR3 residues: CASSPRLETQYF. CDR3 nucleotide sequence: TGTGCCAGCAGTCCCCGGCTAGAGACCCAGTACTTC.

The chain recombines TRBV15 with TRBJ1-2; 7 positions agree with TRBD1. Germline-derived CDR1 and CDR2 are LNHNV and YYDKDF (reference sequence). The CDR3 length is 14 residues. J was trimmed by 13 bases and V by 0 bases; bases with no gene match: 11. The CDR3 protein is CATSRDRIGGSPTF. In DNA, the CDR3 is TGTGCCACCAGCAGAGATCGAATAGGGGGCTCACCCACCTTC.

The chain has TRBV29-1 and TRBJ2-2, with D tentatively TRBD2 (6 bases). The CDR3 is 15 residues long. Deletions cut 4 bases from V and 3 bases from J, with 15 bases between. The V gene's germline CDR1 is SQVTM and CDR2 ANQGSEA. The CDR3 DNA reads TGCAGCGTTGCAACGGGACTTTATCACACCGGGGAGCTGTTTTTT. It is translated as CSVATGLYHTGELFF.

This clone was seen more than once but under ten times. The V and J genes are TRBV29-1 and TRBJ1-1, with 11 bases aligning to TRBD1. This CDR3 contains 14 residues. Germline V CDR1 and CDR2: SQVTM, ANQGSEA. V lost 8 bases, J lost 1 base, and 6 bases stayed unmatched. CDR3 in amino acids: CSTWTGGRNTEAFF. CDR3 DNA: TGCAGCACCTGGACAGGGGGCAGGAACACTGAAGCTTTCTTT.

In its sample, this clone was seen a few times. V gene TRBV4-3 combines with J gene TRBJ1-4; 7 nucleotides match TRBD1. The trim removed 6 bases at V and 0 bases at J, leaving 7 bases unmatched. CDR1 LGHNA and CDR2 YSLEER come from the germline V gene. This CDR3 region has 16 residues. The CDR3 coding sequence is TGCGCCAGCAGTCCAATGGGACAGTCAACTAATGAAAAACTGTTTTTT. Amino acids: CASSPMGQSTNEKLFF.

The chain combines TRBV6-5 with TRBJ1-5, with a tentative D call TRBD1 (5 bases). Trimming shortened V by 7 bases and J by 4 bases, and 14 bases separated the two germline ends. The length of the CDR3 is 14 residues. Germline V gives CDR1 MNHEY, CDR2 SVGAGI. DNA of the CDR3: TGTGCCAGCAACCTCATGTCAGGGAATCAGCCCCAGCATTTT. Protein: CASNLMSGNQPQHF.

V gene TRBV5-4 combines with J gene TRBJ2-5; 8 bases agree with TRBD1. V lost 0 bases, J lost 5 bases, and 6 bases stayed unmatched. This CDR3 has 15 amino acids. Germline-derived CDR1 and CDR2 are SGHNT and YYREEE (reference sequence). CDR3 protein: CASSLATGGSETQYF. The DNA for the CDR3 is TGTGCCAGCAGCTTGGCTACAGGGGGGAGCGAGACCCAGTACTTC.